This is a list of T cell receptor beta chains from one sample in a study of cytomegalovirus exposure and HLA in healthy donors. Generated by immunoSEQ multiplex PCR, the TCRdb table keeps only in-frame clones and is missing some. The repertoire holds tens of thousands of clones, with about 62% as singletons. Sequences were obtained from PBMCs. Every receptor here comes from a man between 25 and 39 years old in good health and CMV-seronegative. The CDR3 runs from the conserved cysteine through the conserved F or W. The D gene is left open where the match is weak. Not all rows give a size; the values are once, few, many and, for expanded clones, a class.

d_call: .; j_call: TRBJ1-3; clone_size: .; v_call: TRBV6-6; cdr3_aa: CASSYSVQVSGNTIYF; cdr3_nt: TGTGCCAGCAGTTACTCGGTGCAGGTCTCTGGAAACACCATATATTTT
d_call: .; j_call: TRBJ1-5; clone_size: .; v_call: TRBV7-9; cdr3_aa: CASSLTGNQPQHF; cdr3_nt: TGTGCCAGCAGCTTGACAGGCAATCAGCCCCAGCATTTT
d_call: TRBD2; j_call: TRBJ2-2; clone_size: .; v_call: TRBV19; cdr3_aa: CASSIGLAGSTGELFF; cdr3_nt: TGTGCCAGTAGTATCGGACTAGCGGGTAGCACCGGGGAGCTGTTTTTT
d_call: .; j_call: TRBJ2-7; clone_size: .; v_call: TRBV27; cdr3_aa: CASSFSSSYEQYF; cdr3_nt: TGTGCCAGCAGTTTTAGTAGCTCCTACGAGCAGTACTTC
d_call: TRBD1; j_call: TRBJ1-2; clone_size: .; v_call: TRBV29-1; cdr3_aa: CSVGTGDYGYTF; cdr3_nt: TGCAGCGTCGGGACAGGGGACTATGGCTACACCTTC
d_call: .; j_call: TRBJ2-1; clone_size: .; v_call: TRBV18; cdr3_aa: CASSSLVPSSYNEQFF; cdr3_nt: TGTGCCAGCTCATCACTAGTTCCGAGCTCCTACAATGAGCAGTTCTTC
d_call: TRBD1; j_call: TRBJ2-7; clone_size: .; v_call: TRBV11-2; cdr3_aa: CASSLDRTGSGSYEQYF; cdr3_nt: TGTGCCAGCAGCTTAGATCGGACAGGGTCGGGCTCCTACGAGCAGTACTTC
d_call: .; j_call: TRBJ2-5; clone_size: few; v_call: TRBV7-7; cdr3_aa: CASSLTRSGETQYF; cdr3_nt: TGTGCTAGCAGCTTAACTAGATCGGGAGAGACCCAGTACTTC
d_call: .; j_call: TRBJ2-1; clone_size: .; v_call: TRBV25-1; cdr3_aa: CASSDLGPSYNEQFF; cdr3_nt: TGTGCCAGCAGTGATCTAGGCCCCTCCTACAATGAGCAGTTCTTC
d_call: .; j_call: TRBJ1-3; clone_size: few; v_call: TRBV6-6; cdr3_aa: CASGGGMGNTIYF; cdr3_nt: TGTGCCAGCGGAGGAGGGATGGGAAACACCATATATTTT
d_call: TRBD1; j_call: TRBJ2-1; clone_size: .; v_call: TRBV27; cdr3_aa: CASRGKRGLNEQFF; cdr3_nt: TGTGCCTCCAGGGGCAAGAGGGGGCTCAATGAGCAGTTCTTC
d_call: TRBD2; j_call: TRBJ2-1; clone_size: .; v_call: TRBV7-3; cdr3_aa: CASSLVAGVSEQFF; cdr3_nt: TGTGCCAGCAGCTTAGTAGCGGGAGTCAGTGAGCAGTTCTTC
d_call: .; j_call: TRBJ1-2; clone_size: .; v_call: TRBV5-1; cdr3_aa: CASSFGRDRYGYTF; cdr3_nt: TGCGCCAGCAGCTTCGGCAGGGATAGGTATGGCTACACCTTC
d_call: TRBD2; j_call: TRBJ2-7; clone_size: .; v_call: TRBV6-1; cdr3_aa: CASIRTSGSPHEQYF; cdr3_nt: TGTGCCAGCATCAGGACTAGCGGGAGTCCCCACGAGCAGTACTTC
d_call: TRBD2; j_call: TRBJ2-2; clone_size: .; v_call: TRBV7-3; cdr3_aa: CASSRTSGMNTGELFF; cdr3_nt: TGTGCCAGCAGCCGGACTAGCGGGATGAACACCGGGGAGCTGTTTTTT
d_call: .; j_call: TRBJ2-5; clone_size: few; v_call: TRBV7-2; cdr3_aa: CASSPMETQYF; cdr3_nt: TGTGCCAGCAGCCCAATGGAGACCCAGTACTTC
d_call: TRBD2; j_call: TRBJ2-4; clone_size: .; v_call: TRBV7-2; cdr3_aa: CASSLEPVAGGHAKNIQYF; cdr3_nt: TGTGCCAGCAGCTTAGAGCCGGTAGCGGGGGGGCATGCCAAAAACATTCAGTACTTC
d_call: .; j_call: TRBJ2-1; clone_size: .; v_call: TRBV6-1; cdr3_aa: CASIPNRVSVNEQFF; cdr3_nt: TGTGCCAGCATCCCGAACAGGGTATCGGTTAATGAGCAGTTCTTC
d_call: TRBD2; j_call: TRBJ2-3; clone_size: few; v_call: TRBV4-1; cdr3_aa: CASSLGLAATDTQYF; cdr3_nt: TGCGCCAGCAGCCTGGGACTAGCGGCCACAGATACGCAGTATTTT
d_call: .; j_call: TRBJ1-5; clone_size: .; v_call: TRBV18; cdr3_aa: CASSPGQDQPQHF; cdr3_nt: TGTGCCAGCTCACCAGGGCAGGATCAGCCCCAGCATTTT
d_call: .; j_call: TRBJ2-3; clone_size: few; v_call: TRBV7-7; cdr3_aa: CASSPGGRTDTQYF; cdr3_nt: TGTGCTAGCAGCCCGGGGGGCCGCACAGATACGCAGTATTTT
d_call: .; j_call: TRBJ2-5; clone_size: few; v_call: TRBV29-1; cdr3_aa: CSVEDEAGLQETQYF; cdr3_nt: TGCAGCGTTGAAGATGAGGCAGGACTTCAAGAGACCCAGTACTTC
d_call: TRBD1; j_call: TRBJ1-4; clone_size: .; v_call: TRBV29-1; cdr3_aa: CSVGTTGTEQEKLFF; cdr3_nt: TGCAGCGTTGGCACCACCGGGACAGAACAGGAAAAACTGTTTTTT
d_call: TRBD1; j_call: TRBJ1-6; clone_size: once; v_call: TRBV27; cdr3_aa: CASSRIVGTGGENSPLHF; cdr3_nt: TGTGCCAGCAGTAGAATAGTGGGGACAGGGGGCGAGAATTCACCCCTCCACTTT
d_call: TRBD2; j_call: TRBJ2-7; clone_size: .; v_call: TRBV9; cdr3_aa: CASSVATSGIYEQYF; cdr3_nt: TGTGCCAGCAGCGTAGCTACTAGCGGGATCTACGAGCAGTACTTC
d_call: .; j_call: TRBJ1-2; clone_size: .; v_call: TRBV6-5; cdr3_aa: CASRGDNNYGYTF; cdr3_nt: TGTGCCAGCAGGGGGGACAATAACTATGGCTACACCTTC
d_call: .; j_call: TRBJ2-5; clone_size: .; v_call: TRBV7-5; cdr3_aa: CVRSPRGGGGQETQYF; cdr3_nt: TGTGTCAGAAGCCCCCGGGGCGGGGGAGGACAAGAGACCCAGTACTTC
d_call: TRBD1; j_call: TRBJ1-2; clone_size: few; v_call: TRBV4-2; cdr3_aa: CASSIRDRDGYYGYTF; cdr3_nt: TGTGCCAGCAGCATCCGGGACAGGGATGGCTACTATGGCTACACCTTC
d_call: .; j_call: TRBJ1-4; clone_size: .; v_call: TRBV15; cdr3_aa: CATSRGRAATNEKLFF; cdr3_nt: TGTGCCACCAGCAGAGGGAGAGCTGCAACTAATGAAAAACTGTTTTTT
d_call: .; j_call: TRBJ2-7; clone_size: .; v_call: TRBV28; cdr3_aa: CASRDRYREQYF; cdr3_nt: TGTGCCAGCAGGGACAGATACAGGGAGCAGTACTTC
d_call: TRBD2; j_call: TRBJ2-3; clone_size: few; v_call: TRBV4-1; cdr3_aa: CASSHFHGLAGGDTQYF; cdr3_nt: TGCGCCAGCAGCCACTTCCACGGACTAGCGGGAGGAGATACGCAGTATTTT
d_call: .; j_call: TRBJ2-1; clone_size: .; v_call: TRBV10-1; cdr3_aa: CASSEQGSYNEQFF; cdr3_nt: TGCGCCAGCAGTGAGCAGGGGTCCTACAATGAGCAGTTCTTC
d_call: .; j_call: TRBJ2-3; clone_size: once; v_call: TRBV11-2; cdr3_aa: CASSLTSRVGTDTQYF; cdr3_nt: TGTGCCAGCAGCTTAACCAGCCGGGTGGGCACAGATACGCAGTATTTT
d_call: .; j_call: TRBJ1-2; clone_size: .; v_call: TRBV19; cdr3_aa: CASSIWGLQDGYTF; cdr3_nt: TGTGCCAGTAGTATCTGGGGGCTTCAGGATGGCTACACCTTC
d_call: TRBD2; j_call: TRBJ2-7; clone_size: .; v_call: TRBV19; cdr3_aa: CASSTRLAGVGEQYF; cdr3_nt: TGTGCCAGTAGTACCAGACTAGCGGGGGTAGGCGAGCAGTACTTC
d_call: TRBD1; j_call: TRBJ1-4; clone_size: .; v_call: TRBV5-1; cdr3_aa: CASSLNRYRTGAEKLFF; cdr3_nt: TGCGCCAGCAGTTTGAATAGATACCGGACAGGGGCTGAAAAACTGTTTTTT
d_call: TRBD1; j_call: TRBJ1-3; clone_size: few; v_call: TRBV2; cdr3_aa: CASSPGTVSGNTIYF; cdr3_nt: TGTGCCAGCAGTCCCGGGACAGTCTCTGGAAACACCATATATTTT
d_call: TRBD1; j_call: TRBJ1-2; clone_size: few; v_call: TRBV19; cdr3_aa: CASSGGQLYGYTF; cdr3_nt: TGTGCCAGTAGTGGGGGACAGCTCTATGGCTACACCTTC
d_call: .; j_call: TRBJ1-1; clone_size: .; v_call: TRBV4-2; cdr3_aa: CASSQVRRDTPEAFF; cdr3_nt: TGTGCCAGCAGCCAAGTGCGTCGGGACACCCCTGAAGCTTTCTTT
d_call: TRBD1; j_call: TRBJ2-7; clone_size: once; v_call: TRBV4-1; cdr3_aa: CASSQPRQGSSYEQYF; cdr3_nt: TGCGCCAGCAGCCAACCCAGACAGGGCAGCTCCTACGAGCAGTACTTC
d_call: TRBD2; j_call: TRBJ2-7; clone_size: .; v_call: TRBV7-2; cdr3_aa: CASSPRDYYEQYF; cdr3_nt: TGTGCCAGCAGCCCCCGGGACTACTACGAGCAGTACTTC
d_call: .; j_call: TRBJ2-7; clone_size: .; v_call: TRBV28; cdr3_aa: CASSLSGPEQYF; cdr3_nt: TGTGCCAGCAGTTTATCGGGTCCCGAGCAGTACTTC
d_call: TRBD2; j_call: TRBJ2-3; clone_size: few; v_call: TRBV4-2; cdr3_aa: CASSLPPAGGTDTQYF; cdr3_nt: TGTGCCAGCAGCCTCCCTCCGGCGGGGGGTACAGATACGCAGTATTTT
d_call: .; j_call: TRBJ1-2; clone_size: .; v_call: TRBV7-2; cdr3_aa: CASSSGAAGYGYTF; cdr3_nt: TGTGCCAGCAGCTCCGGAGCCGCCGGCTATGGCTACACCTTC
d_call: .; j_call: TRBJ2-1; clone_size: .; v_call: TRBV5-5; cdr3_aa: CASSFAGLDEQFF; cdr3_nt: TGTGCCAGCAGCTTTGCAGGGTTGGATGAGCAGTTCTTC
d_call: .; j_call: TRBJ1-1; clone_size: few; v_call: TRBV20-1; cdr3_aa: CSAARVTEAFF; cdr3_nt: TGCAGTGCTGCGCGGGTTACTGAAGCTTTCTTT
d_call: .; j_call: TRBJ1-1; clone_size: .; v_call: TRBV14; cdr3_aa: CASSQLQGNTEAFF; cdr3_nt: TGTGCCAGCAGCCAGCTACAGGGGAACACTGAAGCTTTCTTT
d_call: .; j_call: TRBJ2-5; clone_size: .; v_call: TRBV28; cdr3_aa: CASSSLSLGEETQYF; cdr3_nt: TGTGCCAGCAGTTCCTTGAGCCTCGGGGAAGAGACCCAGTACTTC
d_call: .; j_call: TRBJ1-3; clone_size: few; v_call: TRBV4-1; cdr3_aa: CASSQGPGSGNTIYF; cdr3_nt: TGCGCCAGCAGCCAAGGACCAGGCTCTGGAAACACCATATATTTT
d_call: .; j_call: TRBJ2-7; clone_size: few; v_call: TRBV7-8; cdr3_aa: CASSLDQGRSSYEQYF; cdr3_nt: TGTGCCAGCAGCTTAGATCAGGGCCGCAGCTCCTACGAGCAGTACTTC
d_call: TRBD1; j_call: TRBJ2-7; clone_size: .; v_call: TRBV19; cdr3_aa: CASSNDRGPDEQYF; cdr3_nt: TGTGCCAGTAGTAATGACAGGGGGCCCGACGAGCAGTACTTC
d_call: TRBD1; j_call: TRBJ2-1; clone_size: .; v_call: TRBV12-5; cdr3_aa: CASGPPPGQGYNEQFF; cdr3_nt: TGTGCTAGTGGTCCCCCCCCGGGACAGGGCTACAATGAGCAGTTCTTC
d_call: TRBD1; j_call: TRBJ1-2; clone_size: once; v_call: TRBV6-5; cdr3_aa: CASRNRGTDYGYTF; cdr3_nt: TGTGCCAGCAGAAACAGGGGGACCGACTATGGCTACACCTTC
d_call: TRBD1; j_call: TRBJ2-7; clone_size: .; v_call: TRBV5-6; cdr3_aa: CASSKTFRDRGNHEQYF; cdr3_nt: TGTGCCAGCAGCAAAACGTTCCGGGACAGGGGTAATCACGAGCAGTACTTC